These 5 T cell receptor beta chains were sequenced from one sample in a study of blood T cell repertoires in COVID-19. Libraries were prepared by immunoSEQ multiplex PCR; TCRdb keeps only in-frame clonotypes and omits some of them. Of 180,000 or so clones in the sample, 70% to 90% are singletons; the top ten hold roughly 2.9%. The sequencing input was peripheral blood. The receptors were sampled from a woman in her 30s with active or convalescent COVID-19.

The chain employs TRBV6-2 or TRBV6-3 and TRBJ1-5; the D is unclear. Germline V CDR1 and CDR2: MNHEY, SVGEGT. The CDR3 runs 14 residues. V lost 0 bases and J lost 6, with 9 bases in between. CDR3 coding DNA: TGTGCCAGCAGTTACTCGTCCAGTGCTCAGCCCCAGCATTTT. Translated: CASSYSSSAQPQHF.

This clone has a handful of counts. The V call is TRBV10-2, the J call TRBJ1-2; TRBD1 matches 12 bases. The CDR3 contains 14 residues. Germline V gives CDR1 WSHSY, CDR2 SAAADI. Trimming cost V 4 bases and J 7 bases; bases outside gene matches: 4. As DNA, the CDR3 is TGCGCCAGCAGTGCGGGACAGGGGGCGTTTGGCTACACCTTC. The encoded protein is CASSAGQGAFGYTF.

CDR3 sequence (DNA): TGTGCCAGCAGCTGGGGAGGGACTGAAGCTTTCTTT. Its protein is CASSWGGTEAFF. The chain couples TRBV5-8 to TRBJ1-1; the D is unclear. CDR3 length: 12 residues. The V end lost 3 bases, the J end lost 5 bases, and 8 bases lay between the germline ends. Germline CDR1 reads SGHTS; CDR2 reads YDEGEE.

The chain uses TRBV10-1 and TRBJ2-5, with unresolved D. Trimming removed 1 base at V and 2 bases at J, with 8 bases between. Germline loops: CDR1 WNHNN, CDR2 SYGVQD (reference sequence). The CDR3 consists of 14 residues. CDR3 region: CASSEFQNQETQYF. Here the CDR3 DNA reads TGCGCCAGCAGTGAGTTCCAGAATCAAGAGACCCAGTACTTC.

A few counts support this clone. This rearrangement joins TRBV5-8 to TRBJ1-1, with 7 bases identical to TRBD1. The CDR3 covers 14 residues. The germline V gene encodes CDR1 SGHTS and CDR2 YDEGEE. After removal of 7 bases from V and 0 bases from J, the junction contained 6 bases not matched to a gene. CDR3 nucleotide sequence: TGTGCCAGCCGACGGACAGGTATGAACACTGAAGCTTTCTTT. It codes for CASRRTGMNTEAFF.